These T cell receptor beta chains were read from a single sample in a study of vaccination effects on CD4 cells after COVID-19. Using immunoSEQ multiplex PCR, the repertoire was profiled, and TCRdb retains in-frame clones only, with some absent. Altogether about 31,000 clones are present, roughly four fifths being singletons, with the ten largest covering around 15%. Their antigen targets remain unknown. The source was CD4+ T cells from PBMCs cultured with HCoV-229E spike peptides, collected after COVID-19 vaccination. These TCRs come from a human donor who received a COVID-19 vaccine. Both conserved end residues are part of each CDR3. A D gene is named only where the DNA matches it firmly. Size is omitted from some rows. Given values are once, few, many or a class for expanded clones.

v_call	d_call	clone_size	j_call	cdr3_aa	cdr3_nt
TRBV21-1	NA	few	TRBJ2-1	CASSKLAGEYNEQFF	TGTGCCAGCAGCAAACTAGCGGGAGAATACAATGAGCAGTTCTTC
TRBV7-9	TRBD1	NA	TRBJ1-6	CASSFRGQGGSNSPLHF	TGTGCCAGCAGCTTTCGAGGACAGGGCGGGAGTAATTCACCCCTCCACTTT
TRBV5-5	TRBD2	NA	TRBJ2-3	CASTWGRTSGGLYTQYF	TGTGCCAGCACCTGGGGGCGAACTAGCGGGGGGTTGTATACGCAGTATTTT
TRBV2	NA	NA	TRBJ2-7	CASTSTYEQYF	TGTGCCAGCACCTCGACCTACGAGCAGTACTTC
TRBV2	NA	NA	TRBJ1-1	CASRLTGRNTEAFF	TGTGCCAGCAGGCTGACAGGTCGGAACACTGAAGCTTTCTTT
TRBV7-9	NA	NA	TRBJ2-1	CASSSELLGGEQFF	TGTGCCAGCAGCTCAGAACTGTTGGGGGGCGAGCAGTTCTTC
TRBV7-8	TRBD1	few	TRBJ2-7	CASSSRTGSYEQYF	TGTGCCAGCAGCTCCAGGACAGGCTCCTACGAGCAGTACTTC
TRBV10-1	NA	NA	TRBJ2-2	CASQQGWAGELFF	TGCGCCAGCCAGCAGGGTTGGGCCGGGGAGCTGTTTTTT
TRBV30	NA	NA	TRBJ2-7	CAWSVRRTDYEQYF	TGTGCCTGGAGTGTACGACGGACGGACTACGAGCAGTACTTC
TRBV27	TRBD1	NA	TRBJ2-7	CASSSRGQGSYEQYF	TGTGCCAGCAGTTCCCGTGGACAGGGCTCCTACGAGCAGTACTTC
TRBV7-8	TRBD2	NA	TRBJ2-7	CASSLLAGGVYEQYF	TGTGCCAGCAGCTTACTAGCGGGGGGGGTATACGAGCAGTACTTC
TRBV4-1	NA	NA	TRBJ1-2	CASSQAPGLEDYGYTF	TGCGCCAGCAGCCAAGCACCGGGCCTTGAGGACTATGGCTACACCTTC
TRBV27	NA	once	TRBJ2-7	CASSLSAVYEQYF	TGTGCCAGCAGTTTATCAGCGGTCTACGAGCAGTACTTC
TRBV27	NA	NA	TRBJ1-5	CASSFDYRDSNQPQHF	TGTGCCAGCAGTTTCGACTACAGGGATAGCAATCAGCCCCAGCATTTT
TRBV14	NA	NA	TRBJ2-5	CASSQGNLGGVSETQYF	TGTGCCAGCAGCCAAGGAAACTTGGGGGGCGTATCAGAGACCCAGTACTTC
TRBV20-1	NA	NA	TRBJ2-2	CSASKRGLANTGELFF	TGCAGTGCTAGTAAAAGAGGACTCGCGAACACCGGGGAGCTGTTTTTT
TRBV15	TRBD1	NA	TRBJ2-3	CATSRDTGGPDTQYF	TGTGCCACCAGCAGAGATACAGGGGGCCCAGATACGCAGTATTTT
TRBV11-2	NA	NA	TRBJ2-7	CASSLRYNGKNYEQYF	TGTGCCAGCAGCTTAAGATATAACGGAAAGAACTACGAGCAGTACTTC
TRBV19	NA	NA	TRBJ1-5	CAAGAQQPQHF	TGTGCAGCGGGGGCCCAACAGCCCCAGCATTTT
TRBV6-1	TRBD1	NA	TRBJ1-1	CASSELGLGQTGRIEAFF	TGTGCCAGCAGTGAACTGGGGCTTGGGCAGACAGGGAGGATCGAAGCTTTCTTT
TRBV7-9	NA	NA	TRBJ2-3	CASSPGAATSTDTQYF	TGTGCCAGCAGCCCGGGGGCAGCGACTAGCACAGATACGCAGTATTTT
TRBV11-3	TRBD2	NA	TRBJ2-1	CASSLGGGGVYNEQFF	TGTGCCAGCAGCTTAGGGGGCGGGGGAGTGTACAATGAGCAGTTCTTC
TRBV6-4	TRBD2	NA	TRBJ2-3	CASSDRGGTDTQYF	TGTGCCAGCAGTGACCGGGGGGGAACAGATACGCAGTATTTT
TRBV20-1	NA	NA	TRBJ2-2	CSASSLDFGELFF	TGCAGTGCTAGTTCGCTAGACTTCGGGGAGCTGTTTTTT
TRBV18	NA	few	TRBJ2-1	CASSPGTRSVFEQFF	TGTGCCAGCTCACCCGGGACTCGCAGTGTGTTTGAGCAGTTCTTC
TRBV9	TRBD1	NA	TRBJ1-2	CASSVEPGGGYGYTF	TGTGCCAGCAGCGTAGAGCCAGGGGGAGGGTATGGCTACACCTTC
TRBV3-1/TRBV3-2	TRBD1	NA	TRBJ2-5	CASSQGQGVGETQYF	TGTGCCAGCAGCCAAGGACAGGGGGTGGGAGAGACCCAGTACTTC
TRBV5-1	NA	once	TRBJ2-3	CASSLASGGRTDTQYF	TGCGCCAGCAGCTTGGCCTCCGGGGGCCGCACGGATACGCAGTATTTT
TRBV19	NA	NA	TRBJ2-7	CASSPRGGGAYEQYF	TGTGCCAGTAGCCCCCGGGGAGGAGGAGCCTACGAGCAGTACTTC
TRBV10-1	NA	NA	TRBJ2-7	CASSEAGNYEQYF	TGCGCCAGCAGTGAAGCAGGGAACTACGAGCAGTACTTC
TRBV11-1	NA	NA	TRBJ1-1	CASSQDSRGATEAFF	TGTGCCAGCAGCCAAGATTCCCGGGGGGCCACTGAAGCTTTCTTT
TRBV10-3	NA	NA	TRBJ1-6	CAIKKNWGDNSPLHF	TGTGCCATCAAGAAGAACTGGGGAGATAATTCACCCCTCCACTTT
TRBV19	TRBD2	NA	TRBJ2-1	CASSKRGAGGSSYNEQFF	TGTGCCAGTAGTAAAAGAGGGGCGGGGGGCTCATCCTACAATGAGCAGTTCTTC
TRBV10-3	TRBD1	NA	TRBJ1-6	CAISVERTGDSPLHF	TGTGCCATCAGTGTTGAGAGGACAGGGGATTCACCCCTCCACTTT
TRBV6-5	NA	NA	TRBJ2-3	CASRSRNPGDTQYF	TGTGCCAGCAGATCTAGGAATCCAGGAGATACGCAGTATTTT
TRBV9	TRBD1	NA	TRBJ2-5	CASSMDRGPQETQYF	TGTGCCAGCAGCATGGACAGGGGTCCGCAAGAGACCCAGTACTTC
TRBV7-2	NA	medium-sized	TRBJ1-2	CASSTYEGGNGYTF	TGTGCCAGCAGCACGTACGAAGGGGGAAATGGCTACACCTTC
TRBV6-1	TRBD1	few	TRBJ1-1	CASSDPWDSESEAFF	TGTGCCAGCAGTGACCCCTGGGACAGCGAATCTGAAGCTTTCTTT
TRBV7-8	TRBD1	NA	TRBJ1-2	CASSAGQGAFGYTF	TGTGCCAGCAGCGCCGGACAGGGGGCGTTTGGCTACACCTTC
TRBV24-1	NA	NA	TRBJ2-7	CATSDSGRGHEQYF	TGTGCCACCAGTGATTCTGGCAGGGGCCACGAGCAGTACTTC
TRBV19	TRBD1	few	TRBJ1-5	CASIGTGGVNQPQHF	TGTGCCAGTATCGGGACAGGGGGTGTTAATCAGCCCCAGCATTTT
TRBV19	NA	NA	TRBJ1-2	CASSERDYGYTF	TGTGCCAGTAGTGAACGGGACTATGGCTACACCTTC
TRBV6-2/TRBV6-3	NA	NA	TRBJ2-7	CASSYSYRDEQYF	TGTGCCAGCAGTTACTCATACAGGGACGAGCAGTACTTC
TRBV5-1	TRBD2	NA	TRBJ2-3	CASSRGEAGNADTQYF	TGCGCCAGCAGCCGGGGGGAAGCGGGAAACGCAGATACGCAGTATTTT
TRBV19	NA	NA	TRBJ1-6	CASSIEETGNSPLHF	TGTGCCAGTAGTATAGAGGAAACAGGGAATTCACCCCTCCACTTT
TRBV7-9	NA	NA	TRBJ2-5	CASSRARHEGTQYF	TGTGCCAGCAGCCGGGCCCGTCACGAGGGGACCCAGTACTTC
TRBV19	TRBD1	NA	TRBJ2-3	CASSSQQGAGDTQYF	TGTGCCAGTAGTAGCCAACAGGGGGCCGGAGATACGCAGTATTTT
TRBV6-5	NA	NA	TRBJ2-5	CASSFGYGHPQETQYF	TGTGCCAGCAGTTTCGGTTATGGGCACCCTCAGGAGACCCAGTACTTC
TRBV7-9	NA	NA	TRBJ1-4	CASSPDRIEKLFF	TGTGCCAGCAGCCCTGACAGGATAGAAAAACTGTTTTTT
TRBV7-2	NA	NA	TRBJ2-5	CASALTLGETQYF	TGTGCCAGCGCCCTGACTCTTGGGGAGACCCAGTACTTC
TRBV5-1	NA	NA	TRBJ1-2	CASSYAFVYGYTF	TGCGCCAGCAGCTACGCCTTCGTCTATGGCTACACCTTC
TRBV7-6	NA	NA	TRBJ1-1	CASSATAGLATEAFF	TGTGCCAGCAGCGCGACGGCCGGGCTAGCCACTGAAGCTTTCTTT
TRBV19	NA	once	TRBJ2-3	CASSIGSSSLTDTQYF	TGTGCCAGTAGTATAGGGTCCTCCAGCCTCACAGATACGCAGTATTTT
TRBV6-2/TRBV6-3	NA	once	TRBJ2-1	CASSYSTLLSYNEQFF	TGTGCCAGCAGTTACTCGACCCTCCTCTCCTACAATGAGCAGTTCTTC